The 18 T cell receptor beta chains below were found in one sample sequenced in a study of T cell clones after liver transplantation. Assay: immunoSEQ multiplex PCR; the TCRdb copy retains only in-frame clones and omits some. The profile shows tens of thousands of clones, around 92% of them singletons. Sequencing used CD4+ T cells from blood, obtained around 27 months after liver transplant. These TCRs come from a human patient who received a liver transplant. Some T cells may possibly be graft donor cells.

The chain recombines TRBV5-6 with TRBJ2-7; D possibly corresponds to TRBD2 (7 bases). V was shortened by 0 bases and J by 7 bases, with 20 bases between the two germline ends. The CDR3 loop spans 16 amino acids. Germline CDR1 SGHDT, CDR2 YYEEEE. The CDR3 sequence: CASSLAGLGGRYEQYF. CDR3 sequence (DNA): TGTGCCAGCAGCTTGGCAGGACTAGGGGGTCGATATGAGCAGTACTTC. The complete variable domain, with remaining parts taken from reference TRBV5-6 and TRBJ2-7, reads DAGVTQSPTHLIKTRGQQVTLRCSPKSGHDTVSWYQQALGQGPQFIFQYYEEEERQRGNFPDRFSGHQFPNYSSELNVNALLLGDSALYLCASSLAGLGGRYEQYFGPGTRLTVT.

The V gene is TRBV5-1, the J gene TRBJ1-1; a possible D gene is TRBD1 (5 bases). Germline CDR1 SGHRS, CDR2 YFSETQ. V was clipped by 5 bases and J by 4 bases, with 12 bases between them. The CDR3 has 13 amino acids. CDR3 bases: TGCGCCAGCAGTCGGGACGGTGGCACTGAAGCTTTCTTT. Translated: CASSRDGGTEAFF.

The rearrangement joins TRBV5-6 to TRBJ1-1; D call uncertain. The CDR3 totals 16 residues. The V end lost 2 bases, the J end lost 0 bases, and 14 bases lay between the germline ends. CDR1 SGHDT and CDR2 YYEEEE come from the germline V gene. The CDR3 nucleotides read TGTGCCAGCAGCTTCACCCCTCTTTTCATGAACACTGAAGCTTTCTTT. It yields the protein CASSFTPLFMNTEAFF.

The chain couples TRBV19 to TRBJ2-3; 7 nucleotides align to TRBD1. Trimming at V came to 9 bases and at J to 0 bases, leaving 9 bases not matched to a gene. CDR3 size: 15 residues. In germline, CDR1 is LNHDA, CDR2 SQIVND (reference sequence). Here the CDR3 DNA reads TGTGCCAGCTCTTCTCCGGGACAGAGCACAGATACGCAGTATTTT. It yields the protein CASSSPGQSTDTQYF.

The chain has TRBV7-6 and TRBJ2-7; D is undetermined. The germline V and J ends were trimmed by 5 bases and 0 bases, with 8 bases remaining between them. There are 13 residues in the CDR3. Germline lookup yields CDR1 SGHVS and CDR2 FNYEAQ. The CDR3 DNA is TGTGCCAGCAGCGCCGGGTACTCCTACGAGCAGTACTTC. This encodes CASSAGYSYEQYF.

The rearrangement uses TRBV7-6 and TRBJ2-7, with 11 bases that match TRBD1. J gave up 4 bases and V 4 bases, and 12 bases lay outside the gene matches. CDR1 and CDR2 from the germline V gene are SGHVS and FNYEAQ. The CDR3 contains 17 residues. The CDR3 nucleotides are TGTGCCAGCAGCTACGGAGCCTCGGGACAGGGGGGATACGAGCAGTACTTC. It yields the protein CASSYGASGQGGYEQYF.

The chain employs TRBV19 and TRBJ2-1; 10 nucleotides match TRBD2. V lost 8 bases, J lost 5 bases, and 6 bases stayed unmatched. The V gene's germline CDR1 is LNHDA and CDR2 SQIVND (reference sequence). The CDR3 covers 14 residues. The CDR3 bases are TGTGCCAGTCGAGCGGGAGGGCGAAACAATGAGCAGTTCTTC. Amino acids: CASRAGGRNNEQFF.

The genes are TRBV18 and TRBJ1-4; no clear D. The length of the CDR3 is 16 residues. The ends were cut back, 1 base at V and 0 bases at J, with 9 bases in the middle. The germline gives CDR1 KGHSH, CDR2 LQKENI. The CDR3: CASSPRKGPTNEKLFF. In nucleotides, the CDR3 is TGTGCCAGCTCACCACGAAAGGGTCCAACTAATGAAAAACTGTTTTTT.

This chain connects TRBV2 to TRBJ2-7; 8 bases fit TRBD2. The CDR3 runs to 14 residues. The germline V gene has CDR1 SNHLY and CDR2 FYNNEI. The V and J ends lost 4 bases and 6 bases, in that order; junction bases with no gene match: 8. The CDR3 nucleotides are TGTGCCAGCAGTGGGACTAGCTCCCAGACCGAGCAGTACTTC. Translated, it gives CASSGTSSQTEQYF. Full variable domain (missing parts from reference TRBV2 and TRBJ2-7): EPEVTQTPSHQVTQMGQEVILRCVPISNHLYFYWYRQILGQKVEFLVSFYNNEISEKSEIFDDQFSVERPDGSNFTLKIRSTKLEDSAMYFCASSGTSSQTEQYFGPGTRLTVT.

The V call is TRBV6-5, the J call TRBJ1-2, with D tentatively TRBD1 (5 bases). From germline, CDR1 is MNHEY and CDR2 SVGAGI. The V gene lost 1 base and the J gene lost 1 base, with 10 bases spanning the gap. CDR3 length equals 15 residues. The CDR3 DNA reads TGTGCCAGCAGTTACTGGGGGAAGGGTAACTATGGCTACACCTTC. Amino acid sequence: CASSYWGKGNYGYTF.

The V and J genes are TRBV10-3 and TRBJ2-3, with 8 positions matching TRBD1. V shed 3 bases, J shed 10 bases, and the junction held 6 bases outside the gene matches. In germline, CDR1 is ENHRY, CDR2 SYGVKD. The CDR3 covers 13 residues. The CDR3 region is CAISEGTGGSQYF. In DNA, the CDR3 is TGTGCCATCAGTGAAGGCACAGGGGGGTCGCAGTATTTT.

About this clone itself: An end of the junction differs from the germline gene, which may be a read error. The chain employs TRBV5-1 and TRBJ2-2, with TRBD1 identical over 7 bases. Germline V lookup: CDR1 SGHRS, CDR2 YFSETQ. This CDR3 spans 14 amino acids. The CDR3 is CASRTGQNPGELFF. The CDR3 DNA reads as TGCGCCAGCAGAACGGGACAGAACCCCGGGGAGCTGTTTTTT.

There are a few counts of this clone. The chain has TRBV5-1 and TRBJ2-5, with 10 bases that match TRBD1. In germline, CDR1 is SGHRS, CDR2 YFSETQ. The V segment lost 2 bases and the J segment 5 bases; nucleotides outside the gene matches: 9. The CDR3 runs 16 residues. The CDR3 DNA sequence: TGCGCCAGCAGCTTAGGTCTATCGGACAGGGGGGAGACCCAGTACTTC. It translates to CASSLGLSDRGETQYF. The whole variable domain, filled in from reference TRBV5-1 and TRBJ2-5, reads KAGVTQTPRYLIKTRGQQVTLSCSPISGHRSVSWYQQTPGQGLQFLFEYFSETQRNKGNFPGRFSGRQFSNSRSEMNVSTLELGDSALYLCASSLGLSDRGETQYFGPGTRLLVL.

This clone appeared a single time. The rearrangement joins TRBV29-1 to TRBJ2-7, with D possibly TRBD2 on 6 matching bases. Germline V gene sequence: CDR1 SQVTM, CDR2 ANQGSEA. The CDR3 spans 13 residues. Trimming stripped 8 bases from V and 4 bases from J, with 18 bases between. CDR3 coding DNA: TGCAGCTTTCTCCCTCTGGGGGGATACGAGCAGTACTTC. Its translation: CSFLPLGGYEQYF.

The chain employs TRBV29-1 and TRBJ2-7; D may correspond to TRBD1 or TRBD2 (5 bases each). V was clipped by 7 bases and J by 0 bases, with 10 bases between them. The CDR3 sequence is 12 residues long. CDR1 and CDR2 (germline): SQVTM, ANQGSEA. CDR3 residues: CSARGVSYEQYF. In DNA form, the CDR3 reads TGCAGCGCTAGGGGAGTCTCCTACGAGCAGTACTTC.

The V gene is TRBV19, the J gene TRBJ1-3, with a weak D call TRBD1 (5 bases). The CDR3 runs 13 residues. Germline V gene data show CDR1 as LNHDA and CDR2 as SQIVND (reference sequence). Trimming took 7 bases from V and 7 from J, leaving 14 bases between them. CDR3 nucleotides: TGTGCCAGTACCCTAGGGGCAAGGAACACCATATATTTT. Encoded protein: CASTLGARNTIYF.

The rearrangement links TRBV5-1 to TRBJ2-5, with a weak D call TRBD1 (6 bases). CDR1 SGHRS and CDR2 YFSETQ come from the germline V gene. The CDR3 covers 13 residues. Trimming removed 5 bases at V and 4 bases at J, with 12 bases between. CDR3 protein: CASRGQGVETQYF. CDR3 sequence (DNA): TGCGCCAGCAGGGGACAAGGGGTAGAGACCCAGTACTTC.

The CDR3 DNA reads as TGTGCCAGCAGCACCATAGGGAAGAAACCCCAGCATTTT. Its protein product is CASSTIGKKPQHF. This chain links TRBV28 with TRBJ1-5, with unresolved D. With 6 bases removed from V and 10 bases from J, the gap between germline ends came to 16 bases. Germline CDR1 is MDHEN and CDR2 is SYDVKM. The CDR3 has 13 amino acids.